Described below is a single TCR beta chain sequence and its context. V lost 1 base, J lost 10 bases, and 11 bases stayed unmatched. The CDR3 is 16 residues long. The germline gives CDR1 SGHRS, CDR2 YFSETQ. Each CDR3 protein gets one entry after TCRdb re-called the RT-PCR reads with MiXCR. The data show approximately 150,000 distinct CDR3 sequences, with approximately 22% seen just once and roughly 26% held by the top ten. The data were taken from a study of patients and donors after allogeneic stem cell transplantation. The chain recombines TRBV5-1 with TRBJ2-1; 10 nucleotides align to TRBD2. This clonotype was obtained from a human donor who was either an allogeneic HSCT recipient or a stem cell or donor lymphocyte infusion donor (not recorded which). It is not recorded whose cells these are; they may come from a transplant donor. Sequenced sample: blood, either unsorted or a sorted T cell fraction (not recorded which). The CDR3 protein is CASSLLPLAGAQEQFF. Written as DNA, the CDR3 is TGCGCCAGCAGCTTGCTGCCCCTAGCGGGAGCTCAGGAGCAGTTCTTC.